The 5 T cell receptor beta chains reported below all come from one sample, sequenced in a study of shared clonotypes between healthy human individuals (dated by TCRdb to 2019 to 2021). The library was produced with the immunoSEQ multiplex PCR assay. TCRdb holds this immuneACCESS table with in-frame rearrangements only. Some clones are missing; in checked studies, unresolved V genes explain under half, and the rest has no known cause. For this sample the table gives some 2.3 million clones, of which 93% were detected only once. The top ten clones comprise under 0.45% of the sample. Sample: naive CD4+ T cells from PBMCs. The cell subset or site label of this sample denotes: CD45RA+ positively selected. Receptors were obtained from a man younger than 30 in good health. Some clones in this sample may be carry-over from other donors' samples.

The V call is TRBV13, the J call TRBJ1-2; D is possibly TRBD1 (6 bases). This CDR3 has 15 amino acids. Trimming took 1 base from V and 6 from J, leaving 15 bases between them. Germline V gene data show CDR1 as PRHDT and CDR2 as FYEKMQ (reference sequence). DNA for the CDR3: TGTGCCAGCAGCTTAGTTTTGGCAGGGGTTGATGGCTACACCTTC. Protein sequence: CASSLVLAGVDGYTF. Full variable domain (remainder filled in from reference TRBV13 and TRBJ1-2): AAGVIQSPRHLIKEKRETATLKCYPIPRHDTVYWYQQGPGQDPQFLISFYEKMQSDKGSIPDRFSAQQFSDYHSELNMSSLELGDSALYFCASSLVLAGVDGYTFGSGTRLTVV.

This chain uses TRBV18 with TRBJ2-3; 8 positions match TRBD2. V shed 3 bases and J 6 bases; nucleotides not matched to a gene: 14. Looked up from germline, CDR1 is KGHSH and CDR2 is LQKENI. This CDR3 is 17 amino acids long. The CDR3 region has the DNA TGTGCCAGCTCACCTCTCGGCGGGGGGCAACGGAGGGATACGCAGTATTTT. Translated, it gives CASSPLGGGQRRDTQYF.

The V and J genes are TRBV28 and TRBJ1-4; possibly TRBD1 for D (6 bases). In germline, CDR1 is MDHEN, CDR2 SYDVKM. V lost 7 bases and J lost 0, with 15 bases in between. The CDR3 runs to 16 residues. DNA for the CDR3: TGTGCCAGCACCTTAGGGGGTGTGCCAACTAATGAAAAACTGTTTTTT. Amino acid sequence: CASTLGGVPTNEKLFF.

The CDR3 loop reads CASSSRWREKLFF. The DNA for the CDR3 is TGTGCCAGCAGTTCCCGGTGGCGGGAAAAACTGTTTTTT. V and J are TRBV6-5 and TRBJ1-4, with unresolved D. The germline V gene encodes CDR1 MNHEY and CDR2 SVGAGI. With 4 bases removed from V and 8 bases from J, the gap between germline ends came to 11 bases. CDR3 length: 13 amino acids.

V and J are TRBV7-2 and TRBJ2-3; D gene ambiguous. CDR3 length equals 15 residues. Trimming shortened V by 1 base and J by 4 bases, and 12 bases separated the two germline ends. Germline CDR1 and CDR2: SGHTA and FQGNSA. The CDR3 loop reads CASSLVSSVSDTQYF. The CDR3 region has the DNA TGTGCCAGCAGCTTAGTTTCGTCGGTCTCAGATACGCAGTATTTT.